This section outlines one T cell receptor (beta chain) sequence together with its context. The CDR3 has 15 residues. V lost 5 bases and J 3 bases, leaving 17 bases between the germline ends. Germline V lookup: CDR1 LGHNA, CDR2 YNFKEQ. This table comes from immunoSEQ multiplex PCR, and its TCRdb copy is limited to in-frame clones, with some not included. Altogether 150,000 to 200,000 clones are present, about 90% being singletons, with the ten largest covering approximately 1.4%. The record originates from a study of control samples from healthy donors and cancer patients. This TCR was recovered from a woman in her forties or fifties in good health. The sample taken for sequencing was blood. The V and J genes are TRBV4-2 and TRBJ2-7, with D uncertain. CDR3 protein: CASSVVPGGGYEQYF. In DNA, the CDR3 is TGTGCCAGCAGCGTAGTGCCAGGTGGTGGCTACGAGCAGTACTTC.